This TCR beta chain was sequenced for a study of cytomegalovirus exposure and HLA in healthy donors. Turning to this clone: Antigen unknown.

CDR3 length: 14 amino acids. The V gene's germline CDR1 is SEHNR and CDR2 FQNEAQ (reference sequence). Deletions cut 3 bases from V and 3 bases from J, with 11 bases between. It was with 60 Vbeta and 13 Jbeta primers that the PCR ran. Sequencing was performed with immunoSEQ multiplex PCR; in TCRdb, only in-frame clones are kept and a portion is missing. This sample has about 130,000 clones; about 80% occur once, and the top ten carry approximately 4.3%. Study results and caveats: It emerged from a later analysis that several of the most significant clusters appeared to be linked to common viral pathogens. Judged likely to be a sequencing artifact was a cluster of highly shared sequence variants. Later examination showed HLA-associated TCR beta chains had greater clonal expansion than equally common others. In a later analysis, donors in an Asian-associated ancestry cluster reportedly had fewer N-insertions in productive TCRs than the cohort mean.

This TCR was sampled from a man aged 25-45 years in good health. The sample consisted of PBMCs. The genes are TRBV7-9 and TRBJ2-5; tentative D call: TRBD2 (5 bases). CDR3 sequence (DNA): TGTGCCAGCAGCTTTTCGGGGTGGGAAGAGACCCAGTACTTC. Protein sequence: CASSFSGWEETQYF.